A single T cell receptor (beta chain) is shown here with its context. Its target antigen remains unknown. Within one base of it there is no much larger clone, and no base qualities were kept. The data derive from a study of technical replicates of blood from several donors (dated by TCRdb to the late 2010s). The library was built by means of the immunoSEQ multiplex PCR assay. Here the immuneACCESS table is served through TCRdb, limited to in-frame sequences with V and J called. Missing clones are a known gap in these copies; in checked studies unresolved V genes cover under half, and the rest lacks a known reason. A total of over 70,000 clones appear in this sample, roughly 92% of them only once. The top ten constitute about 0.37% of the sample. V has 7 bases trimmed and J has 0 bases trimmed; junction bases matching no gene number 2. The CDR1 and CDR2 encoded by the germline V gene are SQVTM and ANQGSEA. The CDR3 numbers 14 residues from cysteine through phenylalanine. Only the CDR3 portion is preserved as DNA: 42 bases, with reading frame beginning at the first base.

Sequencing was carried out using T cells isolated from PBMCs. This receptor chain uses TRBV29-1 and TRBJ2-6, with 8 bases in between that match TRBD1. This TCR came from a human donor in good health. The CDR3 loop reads CSAQGASGANVLTF. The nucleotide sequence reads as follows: TGCAGCGCTCAGGGGGCCTCTGGGGCCAACGTCCTGACTTTC.